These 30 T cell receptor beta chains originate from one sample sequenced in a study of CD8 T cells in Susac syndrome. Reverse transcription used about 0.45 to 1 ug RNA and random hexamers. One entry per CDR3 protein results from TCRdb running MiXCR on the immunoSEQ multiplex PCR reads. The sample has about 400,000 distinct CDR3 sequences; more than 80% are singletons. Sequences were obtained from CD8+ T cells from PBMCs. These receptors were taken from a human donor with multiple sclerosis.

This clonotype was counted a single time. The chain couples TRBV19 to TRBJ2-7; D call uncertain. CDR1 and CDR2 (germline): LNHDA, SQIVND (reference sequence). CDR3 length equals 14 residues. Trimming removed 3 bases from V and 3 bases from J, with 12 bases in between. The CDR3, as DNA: TGTGCCAGTAGTATCCAAGACGGCGGCTACGAGCAGTACTTC. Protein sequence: CASSIQDGGYEQYF.

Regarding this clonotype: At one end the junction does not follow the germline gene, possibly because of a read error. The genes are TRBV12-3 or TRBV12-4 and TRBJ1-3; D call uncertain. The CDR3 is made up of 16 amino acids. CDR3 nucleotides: TGTGCCAGCAGTCCCCCTGACGCGAGCTCTGGGAACACCATATATTTT. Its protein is CASSPPDASSGNTIYF.

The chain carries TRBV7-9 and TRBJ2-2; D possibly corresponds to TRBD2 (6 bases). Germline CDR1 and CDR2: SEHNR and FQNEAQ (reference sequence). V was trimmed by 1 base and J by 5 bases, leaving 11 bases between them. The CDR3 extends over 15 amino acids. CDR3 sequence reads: CASSLEAGRTGELFF. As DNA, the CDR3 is TGTGCCAGCAGCTTAGAGGCAGGGAGGACCGGGGAGCTGTTTTTT.

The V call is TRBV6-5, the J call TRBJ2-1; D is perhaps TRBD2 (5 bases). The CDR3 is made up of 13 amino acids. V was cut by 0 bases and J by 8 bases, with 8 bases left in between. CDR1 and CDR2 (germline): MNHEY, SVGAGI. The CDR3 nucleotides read TGTGCCAGCAGTTACTCCACGGGGTATGAGCAGTTCTTC. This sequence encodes CASSYSTGYEQFF.

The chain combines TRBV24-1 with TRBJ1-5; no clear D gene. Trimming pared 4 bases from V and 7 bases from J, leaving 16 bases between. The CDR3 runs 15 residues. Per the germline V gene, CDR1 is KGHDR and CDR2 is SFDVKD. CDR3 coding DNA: TGTGCCACCAGTGACCGCGAAGGAGGGAGGCAGCCCCAGCATTTT. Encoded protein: CATSDREGGRQPQHF.

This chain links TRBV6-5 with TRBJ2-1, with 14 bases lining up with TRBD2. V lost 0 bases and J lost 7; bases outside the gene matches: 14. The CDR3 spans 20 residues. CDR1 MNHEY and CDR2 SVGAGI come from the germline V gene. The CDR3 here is CASSYSGLAGGRRVPNEQFF. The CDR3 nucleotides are TGTGCCAGCAGTTACTCCGGACTAGCGGGAGGTCGTCGGGTGCCGAATGAGCAGTTCTTC.

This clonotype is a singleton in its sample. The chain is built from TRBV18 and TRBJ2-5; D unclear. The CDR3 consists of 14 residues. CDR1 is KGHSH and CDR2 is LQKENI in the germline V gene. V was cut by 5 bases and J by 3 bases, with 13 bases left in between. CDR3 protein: CASSKQYEKETQYF. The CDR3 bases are TGTGCCAGCTCAAAACAGTATGAAAAAGAGACCCAGTACTTC.

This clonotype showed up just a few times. DNA of the CDR3: TGTGCCAGCAGTCCACCGAGCTCCTACGAGCAGTACTTC. Protein: CASSPPSSYEQYF. The chain links TRBV27 to TRBJ2-7, with D unresolved. V was shortened by 5 bases and J by 0 bases, with 8 bases between the two germline ends. From germline, CDR1 is MNHEY and CDR2 SMNVEV (reference sequence). CDR3 length equals 13 residues.

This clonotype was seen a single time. The CDR3 DNA sequence: TGTGCCAGTAGTATTAACCCAGAGCATCCGATTAGCAATCAGCCCCAGCATTTT. Translation gives CASSINPEHPISNQPQHF. V usage is TRBV19 and J usage is TRBJ1-5; D remains ambiguous. V dropped 3 bases and J dropped 0 bases, with 18 bases sitting between them. CDR1 LNHDA and CDR2 SQIVND come from the germline V gene (reference sequence). The CDR3 has 18 amino acids.

The CDR3: CASSESTYQPQHF. The DNA for the CDR3 is TGCGCCAGCAGTGAGTCGACGTACCAGCCCCAGCATTTT. V usage is TRBV10-2 and J usage is TRBJ1-5, with D uncertain. This CDR3 is built from 13 residues. Trimming stripped 0 bases from V and 7 bases from J, with 7 bases between. Germline V CDR1 and CDR2: WSHSY, SAAADI.

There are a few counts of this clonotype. CDR3 sequence reads: CASSLSQNTGELFF. Here the CDR3 DNA reads TGTGCCAGCAGTTTAAGTCAGAACACCGGGGAGCTGTTTTTT. V is TRBV12-3 or TRBV12-4 and J is TRBJ2-2; D unclear. With 2 bases removed from V and 1 base from J, the gap between germline ends came to 5 bases. This CDR3 is built from 14 residues.

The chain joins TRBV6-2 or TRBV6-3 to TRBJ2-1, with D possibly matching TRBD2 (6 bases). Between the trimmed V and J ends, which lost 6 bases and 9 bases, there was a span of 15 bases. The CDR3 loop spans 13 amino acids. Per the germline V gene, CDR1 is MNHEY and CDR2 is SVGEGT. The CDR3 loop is CASSSFGGGEQFF. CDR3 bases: TGTGCCAGCAGCTCCTTTGGGGGAGGTGAGCAGTTCTTC.

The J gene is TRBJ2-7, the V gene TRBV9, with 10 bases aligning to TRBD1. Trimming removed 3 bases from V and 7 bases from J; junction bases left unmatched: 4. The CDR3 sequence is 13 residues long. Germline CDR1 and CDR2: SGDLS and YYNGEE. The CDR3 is CASSGPGQGEQYF. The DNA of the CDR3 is TGTGCCAGCAGCGGACCGGGACAGGGGGAGCAGTACTTC.

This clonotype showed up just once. The CDR3 DNA reads TGTGCCAGCAGACGACAGGGGCAGGCCTACAATGAGCAGTTCTTC. It is translated as CASRRQGQAYNEQFF. The J gene is TRBJ2-1, the V gene TRBV7-9; 8 bases line up with TRBD1. The V gene end was trimmed by 6 bases and the J gene end by 2 bases; junction bases not matched to a gene: 6. Per germline, CDR1 SEHNR and CDR2 FQNEAQ (reference sequence). The CDR3 runs 15 residues.

CDR3 DNA sequence: TGTGCCACCCTATATAGCTCTGGAAACACCATATATTTT. Residues: CATLYSSGNTIYF. J is TRBJ1-3 and V is TRBV27; D not certain. V was cut by 10 bases and J by 0 bases, with 10 bases left in between. In germline, CDR1 is MNHEY, CDR2 SMNVEV (reference sequence). The CDR3 has 13 residues.

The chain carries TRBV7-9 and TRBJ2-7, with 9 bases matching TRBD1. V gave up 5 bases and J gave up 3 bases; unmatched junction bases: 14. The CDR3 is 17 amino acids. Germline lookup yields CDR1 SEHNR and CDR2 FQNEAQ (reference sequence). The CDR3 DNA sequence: TGTGCCAGCAGCGGCAGCTGGGGGGGACAGGGAGGCTACGAGCAGTACTTC. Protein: CASSGSWGGQGGYEQYF.

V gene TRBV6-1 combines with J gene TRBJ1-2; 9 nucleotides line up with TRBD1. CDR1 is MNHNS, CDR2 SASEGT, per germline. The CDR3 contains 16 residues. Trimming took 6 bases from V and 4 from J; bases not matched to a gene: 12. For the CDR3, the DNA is TGTGCCAGCAGGATACAGGGGGCGCATCCGGGCTATGGCTACACCTTC. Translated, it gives CASRIQGAHPGYGYTF.

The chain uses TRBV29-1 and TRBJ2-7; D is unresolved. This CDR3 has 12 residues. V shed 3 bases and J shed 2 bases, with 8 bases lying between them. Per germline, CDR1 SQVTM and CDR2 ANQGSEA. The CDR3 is CSVEQDTYEQYF. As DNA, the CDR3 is TGCAGCGTTGAGCAGGATACCTACGAGCAGTACTTC.

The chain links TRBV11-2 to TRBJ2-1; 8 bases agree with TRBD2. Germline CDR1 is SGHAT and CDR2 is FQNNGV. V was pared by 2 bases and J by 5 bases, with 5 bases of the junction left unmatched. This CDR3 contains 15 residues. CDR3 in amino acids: CASSLSVAGNNEQFF. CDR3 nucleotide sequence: TGTGCCAGCAGCTTATCGGTAGCGGGGAACAATGAGCAGTTCTTC.

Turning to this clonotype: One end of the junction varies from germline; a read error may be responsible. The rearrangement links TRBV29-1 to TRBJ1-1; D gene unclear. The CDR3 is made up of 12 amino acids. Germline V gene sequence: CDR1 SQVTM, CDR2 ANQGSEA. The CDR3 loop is CSVRPPGPEAFF. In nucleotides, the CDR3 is TGCAGCGTCCGGCCTCCCGGGCCTGAAGCTTTTTTT.

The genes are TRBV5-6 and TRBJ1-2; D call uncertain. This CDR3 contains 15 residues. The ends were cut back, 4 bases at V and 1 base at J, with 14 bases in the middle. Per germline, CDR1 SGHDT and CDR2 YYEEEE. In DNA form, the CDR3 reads TGTGCCAGCAGCACCCAGGTCGAGGTTAACTATGGCTACACCTTC. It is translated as CASSTQVEVNYGYTF.

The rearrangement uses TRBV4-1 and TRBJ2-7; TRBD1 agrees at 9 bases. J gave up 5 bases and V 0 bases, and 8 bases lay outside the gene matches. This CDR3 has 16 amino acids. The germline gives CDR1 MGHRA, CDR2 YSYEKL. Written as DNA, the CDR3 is TGCGCCAGCAGCCAAGACCTAGGGACAGGGATCCACGAGCAGTACTTC. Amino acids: CASSQDLGTGIHEQYF.

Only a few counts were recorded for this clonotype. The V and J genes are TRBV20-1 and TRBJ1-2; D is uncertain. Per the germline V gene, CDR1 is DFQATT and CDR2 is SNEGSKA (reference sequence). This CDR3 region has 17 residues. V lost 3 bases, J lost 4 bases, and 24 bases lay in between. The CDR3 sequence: CSASVPLRQSRGYGYTF. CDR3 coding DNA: TGCAGTGCTAGCGTTCCGTTGAGGCAATCTCGTGGCTATGGCTACACCTTC.

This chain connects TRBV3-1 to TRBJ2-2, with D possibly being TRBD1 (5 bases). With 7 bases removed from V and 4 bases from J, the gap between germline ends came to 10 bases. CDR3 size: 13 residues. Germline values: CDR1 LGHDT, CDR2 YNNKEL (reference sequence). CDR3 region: CASTLTGTGELFF. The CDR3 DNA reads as TGTGCCAGCACCCTCACAGGCACCGGGGAGCTGTTTTTT.

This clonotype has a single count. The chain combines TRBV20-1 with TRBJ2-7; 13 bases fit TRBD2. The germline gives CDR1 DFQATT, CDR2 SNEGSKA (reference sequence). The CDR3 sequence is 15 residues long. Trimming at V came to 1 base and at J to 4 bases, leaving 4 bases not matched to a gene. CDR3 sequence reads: CSARAGTSGEYEQYF. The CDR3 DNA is TGCAGTGCTAGAGCTGGGACTAGCGGGGAATACGAGCAGTACTTC.

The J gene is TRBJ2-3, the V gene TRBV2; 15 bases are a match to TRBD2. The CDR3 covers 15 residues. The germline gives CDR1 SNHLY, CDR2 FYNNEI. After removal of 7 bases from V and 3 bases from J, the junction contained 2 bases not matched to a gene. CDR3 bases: TGTGCCAGCATTGGACTAGCGGGGGGGACAGATACGCAGTATTTT. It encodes CASIGLAGGTDTQYF.

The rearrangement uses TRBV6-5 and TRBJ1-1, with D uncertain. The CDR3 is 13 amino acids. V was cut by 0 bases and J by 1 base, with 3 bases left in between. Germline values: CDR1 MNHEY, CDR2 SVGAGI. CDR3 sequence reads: CASSYSENTEAFF. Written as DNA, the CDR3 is TGTGCCAGCAGTTACTCCGAGAACACTGAAGCTTTCTTT.

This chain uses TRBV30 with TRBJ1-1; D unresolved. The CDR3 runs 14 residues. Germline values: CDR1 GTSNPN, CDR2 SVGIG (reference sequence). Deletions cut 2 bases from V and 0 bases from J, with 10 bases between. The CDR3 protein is CAWSTDTLNTEAFF. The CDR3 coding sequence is TGTGCCTGGAGTACTGACACGTTGAACACTGAAGCTTTCTTT.

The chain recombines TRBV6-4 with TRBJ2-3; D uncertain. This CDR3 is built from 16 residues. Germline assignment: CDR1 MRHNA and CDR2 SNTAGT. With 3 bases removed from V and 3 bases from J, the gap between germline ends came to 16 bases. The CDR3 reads CASSDRAGGGTDTQYF. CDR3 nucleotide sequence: TGTGCCAGCAGTGATCGAGCAGGTGGTGGTACAGATACGCAGTATTTT.

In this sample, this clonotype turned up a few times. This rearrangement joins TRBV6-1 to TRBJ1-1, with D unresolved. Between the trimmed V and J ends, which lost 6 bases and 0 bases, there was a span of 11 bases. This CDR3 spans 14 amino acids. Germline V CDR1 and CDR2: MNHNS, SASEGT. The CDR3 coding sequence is TGTGCCAGCAGGGAAAGATACTTGAACACTGAAGCTTTCTTT. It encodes CASRERYLNTEAFF.